A single sample is the source of the 12 T cell receptor beta chains below, sequenced in a study of T-cell reconstitution after alpha-beta-depleted transplantation in children. Preparing the TCRbeta library involved the use of unique molecular identifiers. TCRdb re-called the PCR reads with MiXCR, one entry per CDR3 protein. The table has 260,000 or so distinct CDR3 sequences, 9.5% to 15% seen once; the top ten hold over 2.5%. The sequenced sample was PBMCs from the stem cell graft donor, obtained from the stem cell graft. These receptor sequences come from a human donor who donated a stem cell graft to a child with acute lymphoblastic leukemia.

This clonotype was recorded many times. This chain links TRBV28 with TRBJ1-6; 7 bases agree with TRBD1. V trimming: 6 bases; J trimming: 10 bases; junction bases outside the gene matches: 6. The CDR3 is made up of 13 amino acids. Germline lookup yields CDR1 MDHEN and CDR2 SYDVKM. The CDR3 DNA follows: TGTGCCAGCAGCGGCGAACAGGGGTCACCCCTCCACTTT. As protein: CASSGEQGSPLHF.

This clonotype occurred many times. The chain uses TRBV15 and TRBJ2-5; D uncertain. V dropped 5 bases and J dropped 6 bases, with 10 bases sitting between them. Germline V gene data show CDR1 as LNHNV and CDR2 as YYDKDF (reference sequence). The CDR3 length is 12 residues. The CDR3 here is CATSYDGKTQYF. The CDR3 DNA follows: TGTGCCACCAGCTACGATGGAAAGACCCAGTACTTC.

The sample holds many counts of this clonotype. The chain recombines TRBV7-2 with TRBJ2-1, with D tentatively TRBD1 (5 bases). V lost 4 bases to trimming and J lost 10 bases, with 14 bases between them. The CDR3 has 13 amino acids. CDR1 SGHTA and CDR2 FQGNSA come from the germline V gene. CDR3 in DNA: TGTGCCAGCAGCTACCCGACAGCCGCGGAGCAGTTCTTC. It is translated as CASSYPTAAEQFF. Based on the CDR3 plus reference TRBV7-2 and TRBJ2-1, the full variable domain is GAGVSQSPSNKVTEKGKDVELRCDPISGHTALYWYRQSLGQGLEFLIYFQGNSAPDKSGLPSDRFSAERTGGSVSTLTIQRTQQEDSAVYLCASSYPTAAEQFFGPGTRLTVL.

A note on this clonotype: With only one base between it and a far larger clone, this is likely a read error. The CDR3, as DNA: TGTGCCAGCAGTTTACAGGGTTCCCACGAGCAGTACTTC. This codes for CASSLQGSHEQYF. The chain links TRBV25-1 to TRBJ2-7; perhaps TRBD1 as D (6 bases). With 5 bases removed from V and 5 bases from J, the gap between germline ends came to 13 bases. The CDR3 runs to 13 residues. Germline lookup yields CDR1 MGHDK and CDR2 SYGVNS.

This clonotype was detected many times. This chain links TRBV9 with TRBJ2-1, with D hard to call. V was pared by 3 bases and J by 6 bases, with 13 bases between. Germline-derived CDR1 and CDR2 are SGDLS and YYNGEE. CDR3 length: 14 residues. CDR3 sequence: CASSDLPVGNEQFF. The CDR3 bases are TGTGCCAGCAGCGATCTCCCCGTAGGCAATGAGCAGTTCTTC.

This clonotype was detected ten times or more. The rearrangement uses TRBV6-1 and TRBJ2-1; no clear D. CDR1 is MNHNS and CDR2 is SASEGT in the germline V gene. The CDR3 runs 14 residues. Between the trimmed V and J ends, which lost 4 bases and 2 bases, there was a span of 9 bases. Written as DNA, the CDR3 is TGTGCCAGCAGTGCCCTAAACCCCTACAATGAGCAGTTCTTC. Translating it yields CASSALNPYNEQFF.

This clonotype has ten or more counts. This rearrangement joins TRBV28 to TRBJ1-1, with D perhaps TRBD1 (6 bases). The CDR3 runs 14 residues. The germline V gene has CDR1 MDHEN and CDR2 SYDVKM. Trimming removed 1 base from V and 5 bases from J, with 11 bases in between. CDR3 amino acids: CASSLYQGRTEAFF. The CDR3 DNA sequence: TGTGCCAGCAGTTTATATCAGGGGCGGACTGAAGCTTTCTTT.

This clonotype was recorded at least ten times. The chain joins TRBV3-1 to TRBJ2-5; 12 bases map to TRBD1. The V gene's germline CDR1 is LGHDT and CDR2 YNNKEL (reference sequence). V shed 6 bases and J 4 bases; nucleotides not matched to a gene: 9. The CDR3 has 16 amino acids. The CDR3: CASRRFRDRGRETQYF. The CDR3 DNA follows: TGTGCCAGCAGGCGATTCCGGGACAGGGGGCGAGAGACCCAGTACTTC.

This clonotype occurred many times. The rearrangement joins TRBV7-9 to TRBJ1-5; 9 bases match TRBD1. The V segment lost 5 bases and the J segment 5 bases; nucleotides outside the gene matches: 13. This CDR3 region has 17 residues. The germline V gene has CDR1 SEHNR and CDR2 FQNEAQ (reference sequence). DNA for the CDR3: TGTGCCAGCAGCCCTCAGGGGGGACAGGGAAGCCATCAGCCCCAGCATTTT. Translating gives CASSPQGGQGSHQPQHF.

This clonotype has more than one count but fewer than ten. CDR3 protein: CATSTLANYNEQFF. The CDR3, as DNA: TGTGCCACAAGTACGCTAGCGAACTACAATGAGCAGTTCTTC. The chain links TRBV15 to TRBJ2-1, with a weak D call TRBD2 (6 bases). The V end lost 9 bases, the J end lost 3 bases, and 15 bases lay between the germline ends. The germline CDR1 and CDR2 sequences are LNHNV and YYDKDF (reference sequence). This CDR3 contains 14 residues.

This clonotype was counted at least ten times. J is TRBJ1-6 and V is TRBV12-3 or TRBV12-4, with 7 bases lining up with TRBD1. The length of the CDR3 is 13 residues. The ends lost 10 bases at V and 9 bases at J; junction bases unmatched: 9. CDR3 sequence: CATRQGQRSPLHF. In nucleotides, the CDR3 is TGTGCCACAAGACAGGGCCAGCGTTCACCCCTCCACTTT.

The chain employs TRBV7-2 and TRBJ2-7, with 9 nucleotides matching TRBD1. The CDR3 runs 15 residues. The germline V gene encodes CDR1 SGHTA and CDR2 FQGNSA. With 3 bases clipped from V and 6 bases from J, the junction kept 9 bases outside the gene matches. CDR3 in DNA: TGTGCCAGCAGCTTTACCCATGGGACAGGGTTCGAGCAGTACTTC. Translating it yields CASSFTHGTGFEQYF.